This entry features one T cell receptor beta chain sequence. What it recognizes is unknown. These data are taken from a study of T cells after yellow fever vaccination. Overall study context: SMART-Seq v4 Ultra Low Input prepared the low-cell-number fractions. Notes on the study in general: It was the secondary response that reached its peak faster, day 5 versus 15, but it was weaker.

Template-switching 5'RACE yielded the TCR cDNA; a universal primer site and UMIs were added in the process. From the 5' RACE reads, TCRdb called clonotypes with MiXCR, one entry per CDR3 protein. The data show a few hundred thousand distinct CDR3 sequences, with around 4% seen just once and 20% to 25% held by the top ten. The clonotype was recovered from a young man who received the YFV17D yellow fever vaccine. The sequences come from PBMCs, collected on the day of the yellow fever booster vaccination.

CDR3 in amino acids: CSALRGGLTGELFF. The CDR3 DNA is TGCAGTGCTCTACGGGGGGGTCTCACCGGGGAGCTGTTTTTT. The J gene is TRBJ2-2, the V gene TRBV20-1; 8 bases line up with TRBD2. With 5 bases clipped from V and 4 bases from J, the junction kept 6 bases outside the gene matches. The CDR3 is 14 residues long. The V gene's germline CDR1 is DFQATT and CDR2 SNEGSKA (reference sequence).